This T cell receptor beta chain was captured in a study of shared clonotypes between healthy human individuals. Looked up from germline, CDR1 is SGDLS and CDR2 is YYNGEE. The CDR3 has 13 amino acids. Trimming removed 0 bases from V and 4 bases from J, with 7 bases in between. The method was immunoSEQ multiplex PCR; TCRdb's version includes in-frame clones alone and lacks a portion of them. Of about 2.2 million clones listed, 85% to 95% were seen once; the top ten hold about 1.7%. This clone was detected only once. Naive-designated CD8 cells lacked CD45RO, were positively enriched for CCR7, and omitted terminally differentiated effector memory CD45RA+ cells.

The chain has TRBV9 and TRBJ1-2, with D hard to call. The TCR comes from a man younger than 35 in good health. Some clones in this sample may be carry-over from other donors' samples. The material sequenced was naive CD8+ T cells from PBMCs. The CDR3 loop is CASSVGAGYGYTF. Written as DNA, the CDR3 is TGTGCCAGCAGCGTAGGGGCAGGCTATGGCTACACCTTC.